These 26 T cell receptor beta chains were all obtained from the same sample, sequenced in a study of T cells after posttransplantation cyclophosphamide. Clones were read by immunoSEQ multiplex PCR, and TCRdb kept only the in-frame ones, dropping some. The table records under 3,500 clones, roughly 84% of them present only once. Sequenced: CD8+ T cells sorted from bone marrow. The receptors derive from a woman in her fifties or sixties in good health, CMV-negative, and a related stem cell transplant donor.

This clone appeared a single time. CDR3 DNA: TGTGCCAGCAGTGCTTGGCTTACCGACGAGCAGTACTTC. The encoded protein is CASSAWLTDEQYF. The chain combines TRBV2 with TRBJ2-7; D is undetermined. The CDR3 covers 13 residues. V was cut by 4 bases and J by 5 bases, with 12 bases left in between. Looked up from germline, CDR1 is SNHLY and CDR2 is FYNNEI. Supplemented by reference TRBV2 and TRBJ2-7, the full variable domain reads EPEVTQTPSHQVTQMGQEVILRCVPISNHLYFYWYRQILGQKVEFLVSFYNNEISEKSEIFDDQFSVERPDGSNFTLKIRSTKLEDSAMYFCASSAWLTDEQYFGPGTRLTVT.

This chain connects TRBV9 to TRBJ2-2, with D possibly being TRBD2 (6 bases). Trimming left V 3 bases short and J 4 bases short, with 10 bases between. This CDR3 is 14 amino acids long. CDR1 is SGDLS, CDR2 YYNGEE, per germline. CDR3 amino acids: CASSATSLTGELFF. Here the CDR3 DNA reads TGTGCCAGCAGCGCCACTAGCCTCACCGGGGAGCTGTTTTTT.

There are a few counts of this clone. The rearrangement links TRBV6-1 to TRBJ1-6, with D possibly matching TRBD1 (6 bases). From germline, CDR1 is MNHNS and CDR2 SASEGT. CDR3 length: 15 amino acids. V dropped 2 bases and J dropped 9 bases, with 14 bases sitting between them. The CDR3 is CASSEKQGGSSPLHF. CDR3 DNA: TGTGCCAGCAGTGAAAAACAGGGAGGGAGTTCACCCCTCCACTTT.

The gene calls are TRBV21-1 and TRBJ1-1; TRBD1, as called in the table, went unchecked against the DNA. TRBV21-1 is assigned pseudogene status. There are 14 residues in the CDR3. Written as DNA, the CDR3 is TGTGCCAGCAGCACGACAGGGGGCGAGGCTGAAGCTTTCTTT. Translation: CASSTTGGEAEAFF.

The rearrangement uses TRBV13 and TRBJ2-7; the match to TRBD1 covers 9 bases. CDR1 PRHDT and CDR2 FYEKMQ come from the germline V gene (reference sequence). V lost 4 bases and J lost 6; bases outside the gene matches: 7. The CDR3 contains 14 residues. The CDR3 DNA sequence: TGTGCCAGCAGCTCTCCCGGGACAGGGTCCGAGCAGTACTTC. Translation: CASSSPGTGSEQYF.

The genes are TRBV18 and TRBJ2-7; 8 bases fit TRBD1. The trim removed 2 bases at V and 2 bases at J, leaving 5 bases unmatched. Per germline, CDR1 KGHSH and CDR2 LQKENI. The CDR3 has 15 amino acids. The CDR3 bases are TGTGCCAGCTCACCAGGACAGGGAGGAACCTACGAGCAGTACGTC. Translating it yields CASSPGQGGTYEQYV.

V gene TRBV9 combines with J gene TRBJ2-3, with TRBD1 matching over 9 bases. Per germline, CDR1 SGDLS and CDR2 YYNGEE. The CDR3 runs to 16 residues. The J segment lost 1 base and the V segment lost 4 bases, leaving 7 bases of the junction unmatched. CDR3 sequence reads: CASSSRTGGGTDTQYF. CDR3 coding DNA: TGTGCCAGCAGCTCCCGCACAGGGGGCGGCACAGATACGCAGTATTTT.

The rearrangement links TRBV19 to TRBJ2-1; TRBD2 might be the D (5 bases). Trimming shortened V by 5 bases and J by 9 bases, and 11 bases separated the two germline ends. The germline V gene encodes CDR1 LNHDA and CDR2 SQIVND (reference sequence). The CDR3 is 12 residues long. The CDR3 bases are TGTGCCAGTAGTCGAGGGCCAGGTGAGCAGTTCTTC. Its translation: CASSRGPGEQFF. Looking up the rest from reference TRBV19 and TRBJ2-1 gives the full variable domain: DGGITQSPKYLFRKEGQNVTLSCEQNLNHDAMYWYRQDPGQGLRLIYYSQIVNDFQKGDIAEGYSVSREKKESFPLTVTSAQKNPTAFYLCASSRGPGEQFFGPGTRLTVL.

The V and J genes are TRBV25-1 and TRBJ2-7; no clear D gene. The CDR3 has 15 residues. Deletions cut 3 bases from V and 4 bases from J, with 16 bases between. Germline V gives CDR1 MGHDK, CDR2 SYGVNS. CDR3 loop: CASSDLRSVRYEQYF. The DNA of the CDR3 is TGTGCCAGCAGTGACCTCCGATCTGTTCGGTACGAGCAGTACTTC.

The gene calls are TRBV5-6 and TRBJ2-7; D call uncertain. Germline-derived CDR1 and CDR2 are SGHDT and YYEEEE. V dropped 3 bases and J dropped 1 base, with 8 bases sitting between them. This CDR3 contains 13 residues. CDR3 region: CASSSTLSYEQYV. CDR3 nucleotide sequence: TGTGCCAGCAGCTCGACACTTTCCTACGAGCAGTACGTC.

The rearrangement links TRBV2 to TRBJ2-2, with TRBD2 matching over 10 bases. The V and J ends lost 2 bases and 5 bases, in that order; junction bases with no gene match: 8. CDR1 and CDR2 (germline): SNHLY, FYNNEI. This CDR3 region has 17 residues. This CDR3 reads CASSERASGGPTGELFF. CDR3 coding DNA: TGTGCCAGCAGTGAACGGGCTAGCGGGGGCCCGACCGGGGAGCTGTTTTTT.

This sequence joins TRBV19 and TRBJ1-1, with D possibly TRBD1 on 5 matching bases. CDR1 and CDR2 (germline): LNHDA, SQIVND (reference sequence). This CDR3 comprises 13 residues. Trimming shortened V by 6 bases and J by 1 base, and 9 bases separated the two germline ends. The CDR3 region is CASRLGGNTEAFF. In DNA, the CDR3 is TGTGCCAGTAGATTGGGGGGGAACACTGAAGCTTTCTTT.

V gene TRBV28 combines with J gene TRBJ2-6; D call uncertain. The V end was cut by 2 bases, the J end by 0 bases, with 5 bases between. The CDR3 is 15 residues long. Germline CDR1 is MDHEN and CDR2 is SYDVKM. The CDR3 spells CASSLAVSGANVLTF. The CDR3 bases are TGTGCCAGCAGTTTAGCAGTCTCTGGGGCCAACGTCCTGACTTTC.

The CDR3 sequence: CSVEGVSGREDTQYF. The CDR3 coding sequence is TGCAGCGTTGAAGGGGTTAGCGGGAGAGAGGATACGCAGTATTTT. V and J are TRBV29-1 and TRBJ2-3; 9 bases agree with TRBD2. The CDR3 is 15 amino acids. V trimming: 1 base; J trimming: 6 bases; junction bases outside the gene matches: 8. Germline V gives CDR1 SQVTM, CDR2 ANQGSEA.

This chain uses TRBV7-9 with TRBJ1-5; D is ambiguous. Trimming shortened V by 4 bases and J by 3 bases, and 10 bases separated the two germline ends. CDR3 length equals 14 residues. Germline CDR1 reads SEHNR; CDR2 reads FQNEAQ (reference sequence). CDR3 DNA: TGTGCCAGCAGCTCCTCCAGACACAATCAGCCCCAGCATTTT. Its translation: CASSSSRHNQPQHF.

This chain connects TRBV11-1 to TRBJ2-5; TRBD2 aligns across 8 bases. CDR1 SGHAT and CDR2 FQDESV come from the germline V gene (reference sequence). J lost 6 bases, V lost 2 bases, and 8 bases had no gene match. The CDR3 is 15 residues long. The CDR3 bases are TGTGCCAGCAGCTTATTTGCGGGAGGAGAACAGACCCAGTACTTC. Translated: CASSLFAGGEQTQYF.

This rearrangement joins TRBV4-3 to TRBJ2-7; tentative D call: TRBD2 (6 bases). V lost 2 bases and J 0 bases, leaving 8 bases between the germline ends. The CDR3 has 14 amino acids. Germline CDR1 LGHNA, CDR2 YSLEER. As DNA, the CDR3 is TGCGCCAGCAGCCAACGGCGGGACTCCTACGAGCAGTACTTC. As protein: CASSQRRDSYEQYF.

CDR3 sequence reads: CASSPLTSGRTDTQYF. CDR3 DNA sequence: TGTGCCAGCAGCCCACTGACTAGCGGGAGAACAGATACGCAGTATTTT. The gene calls are TRBV7-9 and TRBJ2-3; 12 nucleotides match TRBD2. Germline CDR1 SEHNR, CDR2 FQNEAQ (reference sequence). CDR3 length: 16 amino acids. J lost 3 bases, V lost 5 bases, and 6 bases had no gene match.

This sequence joins TRBV9 and TRBJ2-1, with TRBD2 matching 7 bases. The germline V gene encodes CDR1 SGDLS and CDR2 YYNGEE. V lost 1 base and J lost 6; bases outside the gene matches: 7. CDR3 length equals 15 residues. This CDR3 reads CASSVSGRIGNEQFF. In nucleotides, the CDR3 is TGTGCCAGCAGCGTATCCGGGAGGATAGGCAATGAGCAGTTCTTC.

This chain uses TRBV2 with TRBJ1-5, with 7 bases that match TRBD1. The length of the CDR3 is 15 residues. The V gene's germline CDR1 is SNHLY and CDR2 FYNNEI. With 6 bases clipped from V and 4 bases from J, the junction kept 9 bases outside the gene matches. This CDR3 is CASRWAGQQNQPQHF. The CDR3 nucleotides read TGTGCCAGCAGATGGGCGGGACAGCAGAATCAGCCCCAGCATTTT.

This chain links TRBV4-3 with TRBJ2-2; maybe TRBD1 (6 bases). The ends were cut back, 0 bases at V and 0 bases at J, with 14 bases in the middle. The CDR3 is 18 amino acids. In germline, CDR1 is LGHNA, CDR2 YSLEER. This CDR3 reads CASSQDARGPANTGELFF. Written as DNA, the CDR3 is TGCGCCAGCAGCCAAGATGCCAGGGGACCTGCGAACACCGGGGAGCTGTTTTTT.

For this clone: One end of the junction does not line up with germline, which may come from a read error. The rearrangement links TRBV7-8 to TRBJ2-5; TRBD2 matches at 10 bases. Germline V gene sequence: CDR1 SGHVS, CDR2 FQNEAQ. This CDR3 has 14 residues. The chain's CDR3 is CASSLGATSGPWDF. The CDR3 DNA sequence: TGTGCCAGCAGCTTAGGCGCGACTAGCGGGCCTTGGGACTTC.

The chain is built from TRBV6-5 and TRBJ2-7; TRBD2 aligns across 8 bases. Trimming removed 2 bases from V and 0 bases from J; junction bases left unmatched: 0. The CDR3 length is 14 residues. CDR1 is MNHEY and CDR2 is SVGAGI in the germline V gene. CDR3 residues: CASSYTSGSYEQYF. CDR3 sequence (DNA): TGTGCCAGCAGTTACACTAGCGGCTCCTACGAGCAGTACTTC.

The chain joins TRBV4-1 to TRBJ1-1; TRBD1 aligns across 7 bases. The germline CDR1 and CDR2 sequences are MGHRA and YSYEKL. Germline trimming cut 1 base from V and 5 bases from J; bases unmatched to any gene: 7. This CDR3 has 15 residues. Here the CDR3 reads CASSQADRVRTEAFF. The CDR3 DNA reads TGCGCCAGCAGCCAAGCCGACAGGGTACGGACTGAAGCTTTCTTT.

With respect to this clone: It is likely a read error: a sequence one base away is far more abundant. The chain links TRBV7-3 to TRBJ2-3; D is uncertain. The better agreement between TRBJ1-5 and the DNA end casts doubt on the J call. This CDR3 has 13 amino acids. The germline V gene has CDR1 SGHTA and CDR2 FQGTGA. CDR3: CASSLTGLEAQHF. CDR3 bases: TGTGCCAGCAGCTTAACGGGGTTGGAGGCGCAGCATTTT.

The chain is built from TRBV27 and TRBJ2-3; 13 bases are shared with TRBD2. Germline CDR1 MNHEY, CDR2 SMNVEV (reference sequence). The junction had 10 bases not matched to a gene; V was cut back by 4 bases and J by 6 bases. There are 17 residues in the CDR3. The CDR3 here is CASSSVYTSGGDDTQYF. The CDR3 nucleotides read TGTGCCAGCAGTTCGGTTTACACTAGCGGGGGGGACGATACGCAGTATTTT.